This TCR beta chain was profiled in a study of blood T cells in healthy people across ages. Study conclusions and caveats: Donor CMV status, an unknown factor, possibly confounded changes in expanded clonotypes. Strong correlation linked observed beta diversity and percent naive T cells.

CDR3 length: 18 residues. The V end was cut by 5 bases, the J end by 3 bases, with 26 bases between. The germline gives CDR1 MDHEN, CDR2 SYDVKM. Primed by a sample-barcoded 5' primer and a J-beta primer mix, a second PCR proceeded for about 6 to 12 cycles. TCRdb used MiXCR to reprocess the 5' RACE reads, holding one entry per CDR3 protein. The table includes 1.6 million or so distinct CDR3 sequences, about 35% detected once. For this clonotype: What it recognizes is unknown.

Caucasian individuals from Russia who were healthy and aged 6 to 90 acted as donors. Peripheral blood was drawn, approximately 9.7 milliliters per donor. Sequences were obtained from blood. V and J are TRBV28 and TRBJ2-7; tentative D call: TRBD1 (6 bases). The TCR sequence derives from a woman in her twenties or thirties in good health. The CDR3 nucleotides read TGTGCCAGCAGTCTTACACAGGGTACGCCAACTCAAAACTACGAGCAGTACTTC. Its translation is CASSLTQGTPTQNYEQYF.